This T cell receptor (beta chain) stems from a study of OX40 agonist ivuxolimab in advanced cancers. Study in general: The diagnoses of dose-escalation patients were hepatocellular carcinoma, melanoma, renal cell or head and neck cancer. Among those treated, three patients had partial responses, one with hepatocellular carcinoma and two with cutaneous melanoma. Study-level results: Low levels of normalized T-cell clonal expansion also appeared in some nonresponders.

Of note for this clone: The antigen remains unidentified.

Clones were read by immunoSEQ multiplex PCR, and TCRdb kept only the in-frame ones, dropping some. The data contain roughly 100,000 clones, around 92% of them singletons. This CDR3 region has 13 residues. The V gene's germline CDR1 is SGHDN and CDR2 FVKESK. The ends were cut back, 3 bases at V and 4 bases at J, with 9 bases in the middle. The clonotype originates from an adult with an advanced solid tumor such as melanoma, head and neck, liver or kidney cancer. The rearrangement joins TRBV14 to TRBJ1-2; D call uncertain. Here the sequenced sample was CD4+ or CD8+ T cells sorted from blood, taken in a trial of the OX40 agonist ivuxolimab. In DNA form, the CDR3 reads TGTGCCAGCAGCCAGGGCAGCCTCTATGGCTACACCTTC. Its translation: CASSQGSLYGYTF.